This T cell receptor beta chain was sequenced for a study of cytomegalovirus exposure and HLA in healthy donors. General study results and limits: After further analysis at a later stage, 16,951 TCR beta sequences were associated with HLA alleles at 0.05 false discovery rate. Reports described diagnosis of cytomegalovirus status by the classifier as highly specific and sensitive. As was reported, the HLA-A and HLA-B alleles of most subjects were accurately predicted from TCR beta sequences. In a later analysis, most CMV-associated TCR beta chains appeared HLA-restricted.

Researchers ran the PCR with 60 Vbeta and 13 Jbeta primers. Assay: immunoSEQ multiplex PCR; the TCRdb copy retains only in-frame clones and omits some. The repertoire holds some 130,000 clones, roughly 79% seen once, with about 1.5% in the top ten. The germline CDR1 and CDR2 sequences are LNHDA and SQIVND (reference sequence). V gave up 7 bases and J gave up 0 bases, with 13 bases separating them. The CDR3 is 15 residues long. On this clone: What it binds is not known.

Specimen: PBMCs. This clonotype was sampled from a young woman in good health and CMV-seronegative. The genes are TRBV19 and TRBJ1-5; the D is unclear. The DNA for the CDR3 is TGTGCCAGTACCCCGAGCGGTTATAGCAATCAGCCCCAGCATTTT. Translated: CASTPSGYSNQPQHF.